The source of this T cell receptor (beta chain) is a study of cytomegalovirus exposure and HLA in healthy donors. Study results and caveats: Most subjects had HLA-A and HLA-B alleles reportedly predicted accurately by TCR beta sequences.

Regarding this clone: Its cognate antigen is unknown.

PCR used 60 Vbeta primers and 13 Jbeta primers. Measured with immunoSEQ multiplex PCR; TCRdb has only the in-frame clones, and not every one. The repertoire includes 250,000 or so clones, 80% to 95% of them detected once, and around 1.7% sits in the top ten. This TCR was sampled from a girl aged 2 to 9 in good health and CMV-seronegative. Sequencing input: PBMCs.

The CDR3 coding sequence is TGTGCCTGGAGTGTCTCAGGGTTCGGCTACACCTTC. It specifies CAWSVSGFGYTF. The chain employs TRBV30 and TRBJ1-2, with a possible D match to TRBD1 (5 bases). The CDR3 extends over 12 amino acids. V lost 0 bases and J lost 8, with 10 bases in between. The germline CDR1 and CDR2 sequences are GTSNPN and SVGIG (reference sequence).